The clone carrying this T cell receptor (beta chain) was recorded at least ten times. Its antigen is unknown. This sample is part of a study of T cells in Graves' hyperthyroidism and ophthalmopathy. Amplification targeted TCR beta CDR3 regions from RNA transcripts. First-round RT-PCR of the TCR CDR3 relied on the HTBI primer set. MiXCR, run by TCRdb on the multiplex PCR reads, gives a single entry per CDR3 protein. This sample has some 570,000 distinct CDR3 sequences; about a sixth occur once, and the top ten carry roughly 15%. Study-wide results and caveats: Blood also held most thyroid clonotypes expanded beyond 0.001.

The CDR3 totals 13 residues. Germline V CDR1 and CDR2: SGHTA, FQGNSA. V was pared by 4 bases and J by 4 bases, with 9 bases between. Patients showing uncontrolled infection, other autoimmune disease, pregnancy or lactation were ineligible. Fresh peripheral blood, under 13 ml, yielded the PBMCs. This rearrangement joins TRBV7-2 to TRBJ2-3, with a tentative D call TRBD2 (6 bases). The sequence came from a woman aged 18-30 years with Graves' ophthalmopathy. Sequencing was carried out using blood. CDR3 in amino acids: CASSWSGSDTQYF. CDR3 sequence (DNA): TGTGCCAGCAGCTGGAGCGGGTCAGATACGCAGTATTTT.